Below, 24 T cell receptor beta chains from the same sample are listed, as sequenced in a study of blood T cell repertoires in COVID-19. Repertoires were generated with immunoSEQ multiplex PCR, while TCRdb's copy carries only in-frame clones and drops some. The sample consists of about 74,000 clones, around nine tenths of them appearing once. The sequenced sample consisted of peripheral blood. These receptors originate from a woman older than 75 with active or convalescent COVID-19.

This sequence joins TRBV4-3 and TRBJ2-5; D is perhaps TRBD1 (5 bases). Germline CDR1 and CDR2: LGHNA and YSLEER. This CDR3 comprises 14 residues. The V end lost 0 bases, the J end lost 4 bases, and 9 bases lay between the germline ends. The CDR3 DNA sequence: TGCGCCAGCAGCCAAGATTTAGGGGTAGAGACCCAGTACTTC. This encodes CASSQDLGVETQYF.

J is TRBJ2-3 and V is TRBV15, with 7 bases aligning to TRBD2. CDR1 is LNHNV and CDR2 is YYDKDF in the germline V gene (reference sequence). The CDR3 runs to 16 residues. Losses at the gene ends were 0 bases for V and 4 bases for J; bases not matched to a gene: 7. In nucleotides, the CDR3 is TGTGCCACCAGCAGAGAACCTAGCGGAGGGTCAGATACGCAGTATTTT. Translation gives CATSREPSGGSDTQYF. Full variable domain (rest looked up from reference TRBV15 and TRBJ2-3): DAMVIQNPRYQVTQFGKPVTLSCSQTLNHNVMYWYQQKSSQAPKLLFHYYDKDFNNEADTPDNFQSRRPNTSFCFLDIRSPGLGDTAMYLCATSREPSGGSDTQYFGPGTRLTVL.

This chain uses TRBV29-1 with TRBJ1-1; 8 bases are shared with TRBD1. CDR1 and CDR2 from the germline V gene are SQVTM and ANQGSEA. The CDR3 length is 13 residues. The V and J ends lost 8 bases and 0 bases, in that order; junction bases with no gene match: 5. The CDR3 nucleotides read TGCAGCTCCCACAGGGGGATGAACACTGAAGCTTTCTTT. Residues: CSSHRGMNTEAFF.

The chain has TRBV4-2 and TRBJ2-3, with a weak D call TRBD1 (5 bases). CDR1 LGHNA and CDR2 YNFKEQ come from the germline V gene. V gave up 0 bases and J gave up 2 bases, with 6 bases separating them. The CDR3 runs 14 residues. CDR3 amino acids: CASSQEGDTDTQYF. The CDR3 DNA reads TGTGCCAGCAGCCAAGAAGGGGACACAGATACGCAGTATTTT.

CDR3 in amino acids: CASSPRQGGRTEAFF. The CDR3, as DNA: TGTGCCAGCTCACCCCGACAGGGAGGTCGGACTGAAGCTTTCTTT. The V call is TRBV18, the J call TRBJ1-1; 7 bases are a match to TRBD1. Unmatched junction bases numbered 9, after V lost 3 bases and J lost 5 bases. The CDR3 length is 15 residues. Germline V gene lookup returns CDR1 KGHSH and CDR2 LQKENI.

The rearrangement joins TRBV9 to TRBJ2-1; 10 bases agree with TRBD1. CDR3 length equals 16 residues. J gave up 4 bases and V 0 bases, and 4 bases lay outside the gene matches. The V gene's germline CDR1 is SGDLS and CDR2 YYNGEE. The CDR3 protein is CASSVAGTGVYNEQFF. The CDR3 DNA reads TGTGCCAGCAGCGTAGCCGGGACAGGGGTATACAATGAGCAGTTCTTC.

This clone was detected a few times. The V gene is TRBV12-1, the J gene TRBJ2-1; TRBD1 reflects the table's D call only, with no check against the DNA. TRBV12-1 is a pseudogene locus. This CDR3 has 15 residues. CDR3: CASSARDNSYNEQFF. The CDR3 nucleotides read TGTGCCAGCAGCGCCCGGGACAACTCCTACAATGAGCAGTTCTTC.

The V call is TRBV7-9, the J call TRBJ2-5, with 10 bases identical to TRBD1. The CDR3 has 16 residues. Germline V gene sequence: CDR1 SEHNR, CDR2 FQNEAQ (reference sequence). J gave up 0 bases and V 5 bases, and 6 bases lay outside the gene matches. The CDR3 is CASSTVDRGNQETQYF. The CDR3 coding sequence is TGTGCCAGCAGCACAGTGGACAGGGGGAACCAAGAGACCCAGTACTTC.

The CDR3 nucleotides are TGTGCCAGCAAATCCGACAGGTCTTATGAAAAACTGTTTTTT. It encodes CASKSDRSYEKLFF. The rearrangement uses TRBV6-5 and TRBJ1-4, with D possibly matching TRBD1 (6 bases). Per the germline V gene, CDR1 is MNHEY and CDR2 is SVGAGI. This CDR3 spans 14 amino acids. V was shortened by 7 bases and J by 6 bases, with 15 bases between the two germline ends.

This clone was seen a single time. The rearrangement links TRBV24-1 to TRBJ2-5; 9 nucleotides agree with TRBD1. CDR3 length: 16 amino acids. The V gene end was trimmed by 0 bases and the J gene end by 4 bases; junction bases not matched to a gene: 5. Germline V gene data show CDR1 as KGHDR and CDR2 as SFDVKD. The CDR3 sequence: CATSDLSGQGGETQYF. The CDR3 DNA sequence: TGTGCCACCAGTGATTTGTCGGGACAGGGAGGAGAGACCCAGTACTTC.

V gene TRBV5-1 combines with J gene TRBJ2-2; 9 bases map to TRBD1. There are 16 residues in the CDR3. The germline V gene has CDR1 SGHRS and CDR2 YFSETQ. Trimming cost V 4 bases and J 0 bases; bases outside gene matches: 4. Written as DNA, the CDR3 is TGCGCCAGCAGCCCTGACAGGGGGGCGAACACCGGGGAGCTGTTTTTT. Translation: CASSPDRGANTGELFF.

V and J are TRBV19 and TRBJ1-1, with D possibly being TRBD1 (6 bases). Trimming removed 5 bases at V and 1 base at J, with 20 bases between. The CDR3 consists of 17 residues. The germline V gene has CDR1 LNHDA and CDR2 SQIVND (reference sequence). CDR3 in DNA: TGTGCCAGTAGTTCTTTTAACAGGGTAGGGCGGAACACTGAAGCTTTCTTT. Protein product: CASSSFNRVGRNTEAFF.

CDR3 nucleotide sequence: TGTGCCAGCACTACGGGAGGCTATGGCTACACCTTC. This encodes CASTTGGYGYTF. The chain combines TRBV6-5 with TRBJ1-2; D is undetermined. The germline gives CDR1 MNHEY, CDR2 SVGAGI. There are 12 residues in the CDR3. Trimming pared 7 bases from V and 4 bases from J, leaving 10 bases between.

The chain carries TRBV11-3 and TRBJ2-5; 9 positions match TRBD2. The germline CDR1 and CDR2 sequences are SGHNT and YENEEA. V lost 3 bases to trimming and J lost 2 bases; unmatched junction nucleotides: 4. There are 15 residues in the CDR3. Here the CDR3 DNA reads TGTGCCAGCAGCTTGGGGCTAGCGGGACAAGAGACCCAGTACTTC. As protein: CASSLGLAGQETQYF.

The chain couples TRBV12-3 or TRBV12-4 to TRBJ2-5, with D unresolved. The CDR3 consists of 13 residues. Trimming pared 3 bases from V and 7 bases from J, leaving 12 bases between. The CDR3 bases are TGTGCCAGCAGTTTCATGCTCACTTGGACCCAGTACTTC. Its protein product is CASSFMLTWTQYF.

The chain has TRBV19 and TRBJ1-6; perhaps TRBD1 as D (6 bases). V was shortened by 5 bases and J by 5 bases, with 19 bases between the two germline ends. The CDR3 covers 17 residues. Germline V gene sequence: CDR1 LNHDA, CDR2 SQIVND (reference sequence). CDR3 DNA sequence: TGTGCCAGTAGTCCCTTACAGGGAGAGTCGGATAATTCACCCCTCCACTTT. This translates into CASSPLQGESDNSPLHF.

The V gene is TRBV19, the J gene TRBJ2-5; D is perhaps TRBD2 (6 bases). The germline gives CDR1 LNHDA, CDR2 SQIVND (reference sequence). This CDR3 is built from 15 residues. V lost 0 bases and J 5 bases, leaving 13 bases between the germline ends. The DNA for the CDR3 is TGTGCCAGTAGTATAGAATGGCGGGGTTGGGAGACCCAGTACTTC. It is translated as CASSIEWRGWETQYF.

The V gene is TRBV5-1, the J gene TRBJ2-7; D ambiguous. CDR1 is SGHRS and CDR2 is YFSETQ in the germline V gene. The CDR3 loop spans 14 amino acids. Trimming left V 1 base short and J 7 bases short, with 15 bases between. The CDR3: CASSLYSIPAEQYF. CDR3 nucleotides: TGCGCCAGCAGCTTGTACAGTATCCCCGCTGAGCAGTACTTC.

DNA for the CDR3: TGTGCCAGTAGTATGGTGACAGCCAACAACTATGGCTACACCTTC. Translation gives CASSMVTANNYGYTF. This rearrangement joins TRBV19 to TRBJ1-2, with D maybe TRBD1 (5 bases). Trimming left V 3 bases short and J 2 bases short, with 13 bases between. Germline V gives CDR1 LNHDA, CDR2 SQIVND (reference sequence). CDR3 length: 15 residues.

A single count supports this clone. This chain connects TRBV6-5 to TRBJ1-1, with 9 bases matching TRBD1. Trimming removed 5 bases from V and 0 bases from J; junction bases left unmatched: 4. The germline CDR1 and CDR2 sequences are MNHEY and SVGAGI. This CDR3 region has 15 residues. The CDR3 DNA reads as TGTGCCAGCAGTCGACAGGGGGGGATGAACACTGAAGCTTTCTTT. Translation: CASSRQGGMNTEAFF.

The chain joins TRBV5-1 to TRBJ2-6, with 9 bases matching TRBD1. CDR3 length equals 17 residues. Germline trimming cut 7 bases from V and 2 bases from J; bases unmatched to any gene: 10. The germline V gene has CDR1 SGHRS and CDR2 YFSETQ. The CDR3: CASSPGDREPGANVLTF. CDR3 in DNA: TGCGCCAGCTCCCCGGGGGACAGGGAACCTGGGGCCAACGTCCTGACTTTC.

The chain employs TRBV7-2 and TRBJ2-5; D possibly corresponds to TRBD2 (5 bases). Per the germline V gene, CDR1 is SGHTA and CDR2 is FQGNSA. The CDR3 spans 14 residues. The V end was cut by 2 bases, the J end by 7 bases, with 14 bases between. CDR3 in amino acids: CASSLTRAPGTQYF. The CDR3 region has the DNA TGTGCCAGCAGCTTAACGCGGGCCCCGGGGACCCAGTACTTC.

The chain recombines TRBV5-6 with TRBJ1-4, with a weak D call TRBD1 (5 bases). Germline lookup yields CDR1 SGHDT and CDR2 YYEEEE. The CDR3 totals 15 residues. V lost 4 bases and J lost 8, with 18 bases in between. The CDR3 nucleotides are TGTGCCAGCAGCGTTGAAGGGGTCAACTACGAAAAACTGTTTTTT. This encodes CASSVEGVNYEKLFF.

This chain uses TRBV4-3 with TRBJ1-4; D is ambiguous. The V end was cut by 0 bases, the J end by 6 bases, with 14 bases between. The CDR3 contains 16 residues. Germline assignment: CDR1 LGHNA and CDR2 YSLEER. The CDR3 DNA follows: TGCGCCAGCAGCCAAGAGGGCCGGCGCAACTATGAAAAACTGTTTTTT. It yields the protein CASSQEGRRNYEKLFF.